Each of the 4 T cell receptor beta chains below was sequenced from the same sample in a study of PD-L1 blockade in urothelial cancer. The time point is: peripheral blood 6 weeks after treatment start. The protocol was immunoSEQ multiplex PCR, while the TCRdb copy is restricted to in-frame clones and leaves out a portion. The sample has about 76,000 clones, about 91% seen once; the top ten hold approximately 0.89%. Here the sequenced sample was PBMCs, taken around atezolizumab (anti-PD-L1) treatment. Source of these receptors: a woman aged 80 or over with urothelial cancer.

The rearrangement joins TRBV11-2 to TRBJ2-2, with 8 positions matching TRBD2. Looked up from germline, CDR1 is SGHAT and CDR2 is FQNNGV. Unmatched junction bases numbered 5, after V lost 0 bases and J lost 5 bases. This CDR3 region has 16 residues. CDR3 region: CASSLEAGERTGELFF. In DNA, the CDR3 is TGTGCCAGCAGCTTAGAAGCGGGGGAAAGGACCGGGGAGCTGTTTTTT.

This chain's CDR3 is CASSFGTGEQYF. DNA for the CDR3: TGTGCCAGTAGTTTCGGGACTGGGGAGCAGTACTTC. The chain recombines TRBV19 with TRBJ2-7; a possible D gene is TRBD2 (6 bases). V lost 5 bases and J lost 7, with 12 bases in between. The CDR3 length is 12 residues. The germline gives CDR1 LNHDA, CDR2 SQIVND (reference sequence).

This chain joins TRBV28 and TRBJ2-4; 7 nucleotides agree with TRBD2. This CDR3 region has 17 residues. Germline assignment: CDR1 MDHEN and CDR2 SYDVKM. Trimming took 7 bases from V and 2 from J; bases not matched to a gene: 14. This chain's CDR3 is CASNPRGAGSSKNIQYF. The CDR3 nucleotides read TGTGCCAGCAACCCCCGCGGAGCGGGATCCTCCAAAAACATTCAGTACTTC.

CDR3 bases: TGTGCCAGCAGCCCTTGGGGGCTAGCGGGAGTCGATACCTACAATGAGCAGTTCTTC. Protein: CASSPWGLAGVDTYNEQFF. V and J are TRBV11-2 and TRBJ2-1; 10 bases map to TRBD2. Looked up from germline, CDR1 is SGHAT and CDR2 is FQNNGV. The CDR3 has 19 amino acids. The trim removed 5 bases at V and 2 bases at J, leaving 15 bases unmatched.